This TCR beta chain derives from a study of early T cells in non-severe SARS-CoV-2 infection (dated by TCRdb to the early 2020s). For the wider study: TCR sequencing used bulk RNA from unsorted whole blood, so alpha and beta chains could not be paired. Here is what the overall study found, with its caveats: Matching against VDJdb was skewed toward anti-spike CD8 responses, likely underestimated virus-specific expansions, and missed private and CD4 specificities.

On this clonotype itself: It lacks a known antigen. One base away there is no much larger clone; base qualities are not given.

Libraries were built with 5' RACE. Sequencing used a NextSeq 500. The TCR library protocol attached unique molecular identifiers to individual cDNA molecules to correct for sequencing error and PCR bias. TCR alpha and beta chains were both sequenced, and the abundances of alpha and beta sequences in each sample were closely correlated with each other. Per the authors' processing: Decombinator V4 was used to annotate the V gene, J gene and CDR3 of the TCR sequences. Expanded TCRs were defined as changing significantly between any two time points under a Poisson model with p below 0.0001. Abundances of TCRs were expressed as counts per million after normalisation to the total number of TCRs sequenced in each sample. TRAV1-2 paired with TRAJ12, TRAJ20 or TRAJ33 defined MAIT TCRs, while TRAV10 paired with TRAJ18 defined iNKT TCRs. VDJdb, accessed 1 November 2021, was searched for CMV, EBV and SARS-CoV-2 annotated TCRs, with TCRs annotated for multiple antigens excluded. TCRdb applied fastp at Q25 and MiXCR to the public reads, then kept only in-frame beta chains. Rows with one shared CDR3 protein collapse into an entry with the most common genes and DNA. It is TCRdb's table, rather than the study itself, that gives the V and J calls and clone size. The sample table contains some 57,000 distinct CDR3 sequences; only one count was recorded for over 10% of them. The ten largest clones add up to 4.5% to 5.5% of the sample.

Via the germline V gene (reference sequence), CDR1 is DFQATT and CDR2 SNEGSKA. V is reduced by 3 bases and J by 5 bases, leaving a spacing of 10 bases between them. Inclusive of the bounding cysteine and phenylalanine, the CDR3 is 12 residues long. Only the CDR3 portion is preserved as DNA: 36 bases, with reading frame beginning at the first base. Set within a cohort of healthcare workers in London, UK, this nested case-control study involved weekly PCR testing of nasopharyngeal swabs along with blood sampling. Healthcare workers were recruited during the week of the UK lockdown, between 23 and 31 March 2020, and followed weekly for up to about 15 weeks.

The TCR originated in an adult who was a healthcare worker with PCR-confirmed SARS-CoV-2 infection or an uninfected control (not recorded which). This chain is built from TRBV20-1 and TRBJ1-1, and perhaps TRBD1 as D gene, on 5 matching bases. Sequenced material: whole blood. CDR3 protein: CSASSGRTEAFF. The nucleotide sequence is given as TGCAGTGCTAGTTCGGGGCGTACTGAAGCTTTCTTT.